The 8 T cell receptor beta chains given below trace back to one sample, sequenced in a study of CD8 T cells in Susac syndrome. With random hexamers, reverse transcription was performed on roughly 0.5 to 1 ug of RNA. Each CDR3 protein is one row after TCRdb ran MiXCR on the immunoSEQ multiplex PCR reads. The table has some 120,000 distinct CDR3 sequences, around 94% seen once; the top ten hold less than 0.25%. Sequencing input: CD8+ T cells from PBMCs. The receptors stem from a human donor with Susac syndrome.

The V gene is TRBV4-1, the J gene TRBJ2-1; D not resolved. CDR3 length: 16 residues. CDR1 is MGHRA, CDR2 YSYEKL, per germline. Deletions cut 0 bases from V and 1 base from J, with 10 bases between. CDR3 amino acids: CASSQDWAASYNEQFF. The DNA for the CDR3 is TGCGCCAGCAGCCAAGATTGGGCGGCTTCCTACAATGAGCAGTTCTTC.

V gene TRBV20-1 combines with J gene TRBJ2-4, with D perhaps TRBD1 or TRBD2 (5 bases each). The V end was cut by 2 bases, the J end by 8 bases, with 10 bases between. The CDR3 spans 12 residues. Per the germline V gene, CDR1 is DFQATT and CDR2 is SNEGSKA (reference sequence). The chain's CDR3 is CSARQEGYIQYF. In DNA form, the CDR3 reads TGCAGTGCTAGACAAGAGGGGTACATTCAGTACTTC.

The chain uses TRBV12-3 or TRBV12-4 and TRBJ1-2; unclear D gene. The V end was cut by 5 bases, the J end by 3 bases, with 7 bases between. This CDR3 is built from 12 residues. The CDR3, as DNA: TGTGCCAGCAGTCCCAACGACTATGGCTACACCTTC. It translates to CASSPNDYGYTF.

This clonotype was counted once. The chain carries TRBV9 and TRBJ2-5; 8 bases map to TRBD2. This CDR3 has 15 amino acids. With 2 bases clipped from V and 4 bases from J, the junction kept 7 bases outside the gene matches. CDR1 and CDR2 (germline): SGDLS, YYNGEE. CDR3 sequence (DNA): TGTGCCAGCAGCGTTCGGACTAGCTTTTCAGAGACCCAGTACTTC. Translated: CASSVRTSFSETQYF. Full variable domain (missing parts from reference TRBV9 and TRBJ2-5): DSGVTQTPKHLITATGQRVTLRCSPRSGDLSVYWYQQSLDQGLQFLIQYYNGEERAKGNILERFSAQQFPDLHSELNLSSLELGDSALYFCASSVRTSFSETQYFGPGTRLLVL.

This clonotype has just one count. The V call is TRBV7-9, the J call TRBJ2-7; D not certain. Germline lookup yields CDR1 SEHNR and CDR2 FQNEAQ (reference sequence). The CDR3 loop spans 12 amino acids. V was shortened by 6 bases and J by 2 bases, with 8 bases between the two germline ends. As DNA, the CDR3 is TGTGCCAGCAGTGAAGCCCCCTACGAGCAGTACTTC. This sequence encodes CASSEAPYEQYF.

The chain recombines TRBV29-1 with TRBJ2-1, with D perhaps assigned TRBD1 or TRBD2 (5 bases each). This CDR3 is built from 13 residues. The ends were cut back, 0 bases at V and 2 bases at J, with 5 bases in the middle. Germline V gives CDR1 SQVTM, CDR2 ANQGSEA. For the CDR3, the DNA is TGCAGCGTTGAAGAGGGGGCCTACAATGAGCAGTTCTTC. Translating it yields CSVEEGAYNEQFF.

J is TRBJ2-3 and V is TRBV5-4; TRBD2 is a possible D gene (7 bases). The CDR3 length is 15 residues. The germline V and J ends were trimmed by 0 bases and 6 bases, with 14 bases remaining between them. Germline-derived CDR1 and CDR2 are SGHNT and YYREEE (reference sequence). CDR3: CASSLEGGPLDTQYF. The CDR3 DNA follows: TGTGCCAGCAGCTTGGAGGGGGGGCCTCTGGATACGCAGTATTTT. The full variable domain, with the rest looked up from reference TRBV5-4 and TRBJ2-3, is ETGVTQSPTHLIKTRGQQVTLRCSSQSGHNTVSWYQQALGQGPQFIFQYYREEENGRGNFPPRFSGLQFPNYSSELNVNALELDDSALYLCASSLEGGPLDTQYFGPGTRLTVL.

CDR3 DNA: TGTGCCACTAGGGACGCCGGCGGCTACACCTTC. Encoded protein: CATRDAGGYTF. This sequence joins TRBV27 and TRBJ1-2; D possibly corresponds to TRBD1 (5 bases). CDR1 and CDR2 (germline): MNHEY, SMNVEV (reference sequence). The V gene lost 10 bases and the J gene lost 8 bases, with 14 bases spanning the gap. The CDR3 totals 11 residues.